Listed below are T cell receptor beta chains from one sample, sequenced in a study of cytomegalovirus exposure and HLA in healthy donors. The method was immunoSEQ multiplex PCR; TCRdb's version includes in-frame clones alone and lacks a portion of them. The sample contains roughly 150,000 clones, around a tenth of which appear only once. The source material was PBMCs. The receptors derive from a male donor in good health and CMV-seronegative. Each CDR3 is given with its conserved first and last residue. The order of the fields is V gene, clone size, D gene, J gene, CDR3 protein, CDR3 DNA. D genes are given only for firm matches. A row's size may be missing; if present it is once, few, many or a size class.

TRBV27	few	-	TRBJ2-1	CASSLSRLAWVNEQFF	TGTGCCAGCAGTTTATCGCGGCTAGCTTGGGTCAATGAGCAGTTCTTC
TRBV7-2	few	-	TRBJ1-5	CASSPPGQPQHF	TGTGCCAGCAGCCCCCCCGGGCAGCCCCAGCATTTT
TRBV7-2	-	-	TRBJ2-7	CASSLAGSGYEQYF	TGTGCCAGCAGCTTAGCGGGTAGCGGCTACGAGCAGTACTTC
TRBV9	-	TRBD1	TRBJ1-3	CASSRDHSTGNGNTIYF	TGTGCCAGCAGCAGAGACCACTCGACAGGGAATGGAAACACCATATATTTT
TRBV30	-	-	TRBJ1-2	CAWSRQGLYF	TGTGCCTGGAGTAGGCAGGGGCTCTACTTC
TRBV7-9	-	-	TRBJ2-5	CASSLGQERALLQETQYF	TGTGCCAGCAGCTTAGGTCAGGAGCGGGCCCTTCTCCAAGAGACCCAGTACTTC
TRBV27	-	TRBD2	TRBJ2-3	CASSTSGGATDTQYF	TGTGCCAGCAGTACGAGCGGGGGGGCGACAGATACGCAGTATTTT
TRBV5-1	-	-	TRBJ2-2	CASSLFRGGDTGELFF	TGCGCCAGCAGTCTTTTCAGGGGAGGGGACACCGGGGAGCTGTTTTTT
TRBV6-5	-	TRBD2	TRBJ2-5	CASSLAGAFQETQYF	TGTGCCAGCAGCCTAGCGGGTGCCTTCCAAGAGACCCAGTACTTC
TRBV7-6	-	-	TRBJ2-1	CASSPGGGSYNEQFF	TGTGCCAGCAGCCCCGGGGGAGGTTCCTACAATGAGCAGTTCTTC
TRBV4-1	once	-	TRBJ1-1	CASSRAPGDTEAFF	TGCGCCAGCAGCCGGGCCCCAGGGGACACTGAAGCTTTCTTT
TRBV6-6	-	-	TRBJ1-6	CASSYPVAGRNSPLHF	TGTGCCAGCAGTTACCCAGTTGCTGGCCGTAATTCACCCCTCCACTTT
TRBV29-1	-	TRBD1	TRBJ2-2	CSAGQGASGELFF	TGCAGCGCCGGACAGGGAGCGTCAGGGGAGCTGTTTTTT
TRBV7-9	-	TRBD2	TRBJ2-3	CASRVRGVTTDTQYF	TGTGCCAGCAGGGTTCGGGGGGTCACCACAGATACGCAGTATTTT
TRBV19	-	-	TRBJ2-5	CASSIPFRTDTQYF	TGTGCCAGTAGTATCCCCTTCAGGACAGACACCCAGTACTTC
TRBV11-2	-	-	TRBJ2-1	CASSLGPGGEQFF	TGTGCCAGCAGCTTAGGGCCCGGCGGTGAGCAGTTCTTC
TRBV5-1	few	TRBD1	TRBJ2-7	CASSLDGDSYSYEQYF	TGCGCCAGCAGCTTGGACGGGGACAGCTACTCCTACGAGCAGTACTTC
TRBV19	-	-	TRBJ2-7	CASSIGFGEENYEQYF	TGTGCCAGTAGTATAGGGTTTGGGGAGGAAAACTACGAGCAGTACTTC
TRBV27	-	TRBD1	TRBJ1-6	CASRNDRGLGGRNSPLHF	TGTGCCAGCAGGAACGACAGGGGGCTAGGGGGAAGAAATTCACCCCTCCACTTT
TRBV10-3	-	-	TRBJ2-5	CAIRNPDQGTQYF	TGTGCCATCAGGAACCCGGACCAGGGGACCCAGTACTTC
TRBV7-2	-	TRBD1	TRBJ1-2	CASSFDGQGYGYTF	TGTGCCAGCAGCTTCGATGGACAGGGGTATGGCTACACCTTC
TRBV14	few	-	TRBJ2-7	CASSPGRAVGAYEQYF	TGTGCCAGCAGCCCCGGACGAGCGGTCGGGGCCTACGAGCAGTACTTC
TRBV6-6	few	-	TRBJ1-5	CASSYFGGLKQPQHF	TGTGCCAGCAGTTACTTCGGGGGTCTTAAACAGCCCCAGCATTTT
TRBV27	few	-	TRBJ2-4	CASSPDRDTIAKNIQYF	TGTGCCAGCAGTCCAGACCGGGACACAATAGCCAAAAACATTCAGTACTTC
TRBV7-3	-	TRBD2	TRBJ2-1	CASSLLAGNEQFF	TGTGCCAGCAGCTTACTAGCGGGGAATGAGCAGTTCTTC
TRBV6-5	-	TRBD1	TRBJ1-2	CASSPDRGHGYTF	TGTGCCAGCAGCCCCGACAGGGGGCATGGCTACACCTTC
TRBV7-9	-	-	TRBJ2-3	CASSLATELLDTQYF	TGTGCCAGCAGCTTAGCGACTGAATTGTTGGATACGCAGTATTTT
TRBV19	few	-	TRBJ1-6	CASSSTGNSPLHF	TGTGCCAGTAGTTCTACAGGGAATTCACCCCTCCACTTT
TRBV4-3	-	TRBD2	TRBJ2-1	CASSQEGAGGPEQFF	TGCGCCAGCAGCCAAGAAGGGGCGGGAGGACCCGAGCAGTTCTTC
TRBV7-2	-	TRBD1	TRBJ1-3	CASSSPTGNSGNTIYF	TGTGCCAGCAGCTCCCCGACAGGGAACTCTGGAAACACCATATATTTT
TRBV28	once	-	TRBJ2-2	CASSRGRYTGELFF	TGTGCCAGCAGTAGGGGGAGATACACCGGGGAGCTGTTTTTT
TRBV7-9	few	-	TRBJ2-1	CASSFGTNEQFF	TGTGCCAGCAGCTTTGGCACCAATGAGCAGTTCTTC
TRBV28	few	-	TRBJ2-1	CASSPAGSRGSSYNEQFF	TGTGCCAGCAGTCCCGCCGGGTCGAGGGGGTCATCCTACAATGAGCAGTTCTTC
TRBV27	-	-	TRBJ2-3	CASSPYSSSFTDTQYF	TGTGCCAGCAGTCCGTACTCCTCTTCCTTCACAGATACGCAGTATTTT
TRBV15	few	-	TRBJ2-3	CATSRVRITSASSTDTQYF	TGTGCCACCAGCAGAGTCCGAATAACATCCGCATCTAGCACAGATACGCAGTATTTT
TRBV11-1	-	-	TRBJ2-5	CASSSQGETQYF	TGTGCCAGCAGCTCGCAGGGGGAGACCCAGTACTTC
TRBV4-1	-	TRBD1	TRBJ2-7	CASSRPTGTGTHYEQYF	TGCGCCAGCAGCCGACCAACCGGGACAGGGACCCACTACGAGCAGTACTTC
TRBV4-3	-	-	TRBJ2-7	CASSQESDYPYGQYF	TGCGCCAGCAGCCAAGAAAGCGACTACCCCTACGGGCAGTACTTC
TRBV28	-	TRBD2	TRBJ2-5	CASSSIRLAGRRETQYF	TGTGCCAGCAGTTCTATACGACTAGCGGGGCGACGGGAGACCCAGTACTTC
TRBV5-1	-	TRBD1	TRBJ1-1	CASSTGVNTEAFF	TGCGCCAGCAGCACAGGGGTGAACACTGAAGCTTTCTTT